The T cell receptor beta chain described here comes from a study of graft-versus-host responses after intestinal transplantation. Study-wide background: Multivisceral, liver-intestinal, or isolated intestinal transplants were received by the recipients. Anti-thymocyte globulin induction was given to all recipients, followed by tacrolimus and steroids for two to four years. Findings and caveats of the study: Recipient bone marrow held GvH clones, some seen earlier in ileum or blood.

The length of the CDR3 is 15 residues. Germline V gene lookup returns CDR1 MNHEY and CDR2 SVGAGI. V shed 6 bases and J shed 0 bases, with 12 bases lying between them. The table came from immunoSEQ multiplex PCR; TCRdb's copy has only in-frame clones and leaves some out. The table lists 35,000 to 45,000 clones, about 90% of them singletons, with 7.1% in the top ten. Note on this clone: Its antigen is not identified.

The receptor was derived from a human patient who received an intestinal transplant, so some T cells may come from the graft donor. The starting material was PBMCs, obtained roughly 270 days after transplant. The chain uses TRBV6-5 and TRBJ2-1, with D perhaps assigned TRBD1 or TRBD2 (5 bases each). CDR3 sequence: CASSSGTPSYNEQFF. Here the CDR3 DNA reads TGTGCCAGCAGCTCCGGGACGCCCTCCTACAATGAGCAGTTCTTC.